This T cell receptor (beta chain) was obtained from a study of T cell repertoires in cytomegalovirus infection. Study overall: Matching HLA type and CMV infection were both indicated by public TCR beta signatures. Findings and limits, study-wide: The ex vivo response was dominated by HLA-C-restricted CMV-specific TCR beta clonotypes. Cumulative frequency (of public TCR beta family members) identified carriers of CMV plus the relevant HLA.

A single record per CDR3 protein comes from TCRdb applying MiXCR to the reads. The sample yields around 320,000 distinct CDR3 sequences, over 7.5% seen once. The CDR3 length is 13 residues. From germline, CDR1 is SGHTA and CDR2 FQGTGA. V shed 2 bases and J shed 1 base, with 5 bases lying between them. This clonotype has at least ten counts. Its antigen is undetermined. The rearrangement links TRBV7-3 to TRBJ1-1; D remains ambiguous. The specimen was PBMCs. The receptor's source is a human donor in good health (CMV status not recorded). Some clones in this sample may be carry-over from other donors' samples. The CDR3 sequence is CASSLGKNTEAFF. DNA for the CDR3: TGTGCCAGCAGCTTAGGCAAGAACACTGAAGCTTTCTTT.